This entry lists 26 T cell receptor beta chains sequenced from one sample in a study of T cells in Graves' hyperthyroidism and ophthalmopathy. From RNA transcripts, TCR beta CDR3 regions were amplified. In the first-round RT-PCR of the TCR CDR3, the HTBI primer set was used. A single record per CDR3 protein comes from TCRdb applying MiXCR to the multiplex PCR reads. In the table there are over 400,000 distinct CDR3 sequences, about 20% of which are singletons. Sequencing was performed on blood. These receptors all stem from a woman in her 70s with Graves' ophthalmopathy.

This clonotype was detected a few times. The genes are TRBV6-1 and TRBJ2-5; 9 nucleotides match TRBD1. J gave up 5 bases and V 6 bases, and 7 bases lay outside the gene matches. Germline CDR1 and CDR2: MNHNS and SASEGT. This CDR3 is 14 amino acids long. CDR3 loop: CASRGQGYSETQYF. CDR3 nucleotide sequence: TGTGCCAGCAGAGGACAGGGGTACTCGGAGACCCAGTACTTC.

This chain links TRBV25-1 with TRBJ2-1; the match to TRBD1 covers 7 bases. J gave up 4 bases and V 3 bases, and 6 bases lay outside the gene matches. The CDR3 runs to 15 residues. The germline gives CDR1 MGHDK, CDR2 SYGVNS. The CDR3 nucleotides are TGTGCCAGCAGTGATAGCAGGGGGTCGTACAATGAGCAGTTCTTC. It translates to CASSDSRGSYNEQFF. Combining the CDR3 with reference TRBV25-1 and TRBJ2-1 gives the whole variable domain EADIYQTPRYLVIGTGKKITLECSQTMGHDKMYWYQQDPGMELHLIHYSYGVNSTEKGDLSSESTVSRIRTEHFPLTLESARPSHTSQYLCASSDSRGSYNEQFFGPGTRLTVL.

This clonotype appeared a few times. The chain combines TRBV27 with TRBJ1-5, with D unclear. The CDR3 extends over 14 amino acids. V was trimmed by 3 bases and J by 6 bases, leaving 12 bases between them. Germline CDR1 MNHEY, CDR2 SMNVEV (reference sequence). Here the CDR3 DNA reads TGTGCCAGCAGTTTGACATCAAGAGGTCAGCCCCAGCATTTT. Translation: CASSLTSRGQPQHF.

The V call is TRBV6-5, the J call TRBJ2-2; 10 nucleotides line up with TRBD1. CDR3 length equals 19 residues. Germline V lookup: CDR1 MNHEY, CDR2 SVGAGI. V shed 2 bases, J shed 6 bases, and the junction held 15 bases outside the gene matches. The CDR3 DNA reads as TGTGCCAGCAGTTACCTCAGACGTCCGGGACAGGGGACGGCCGGGGAGCTGTTTTTT. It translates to CASSYLRRPGQGTAGELFF.

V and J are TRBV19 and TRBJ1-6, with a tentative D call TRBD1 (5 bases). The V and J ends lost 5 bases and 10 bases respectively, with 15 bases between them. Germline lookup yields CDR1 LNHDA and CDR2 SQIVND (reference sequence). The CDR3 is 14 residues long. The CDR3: CASSLDIMRSPLHF. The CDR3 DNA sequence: TGTGCCAGTAGTTTGGACATAATGCGATCACCCCTCCACTTT. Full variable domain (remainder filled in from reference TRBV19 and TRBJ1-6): DGGITQSPKYLFRKEGQNVTLSCEQNLNHDAMYWYRQDPGQGLRLIYYSQIVNDFQKGDIAEGYSVSREKKESFPLTVTSAQKNPTAFYLCASSLDIMRSPLHFGNGTRLTVT.

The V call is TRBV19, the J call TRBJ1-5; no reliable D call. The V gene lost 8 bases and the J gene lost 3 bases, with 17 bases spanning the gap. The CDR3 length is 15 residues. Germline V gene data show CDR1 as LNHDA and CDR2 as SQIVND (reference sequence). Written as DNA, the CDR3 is TGTGCCAGTTCTAATCTTCGACGGAACAATCAGCCCCAGCATTTT. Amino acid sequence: CASSNLRRNNQPQHF. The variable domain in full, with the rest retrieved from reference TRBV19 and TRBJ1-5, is DGGITQSPKYLFRKEGQNVTLSCEQNLNHDAMYWYRQDPGQGLRLIYYSQIVNDFQKGDIAEGYSVSREKKESFPLTVTSAQKNPTAFYLCASSNLRRNNQPQHFGDGTRLSIL.

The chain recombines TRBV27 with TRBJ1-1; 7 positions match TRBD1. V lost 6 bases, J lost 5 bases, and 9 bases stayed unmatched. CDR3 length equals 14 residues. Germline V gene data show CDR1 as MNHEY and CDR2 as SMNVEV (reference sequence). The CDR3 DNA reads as TGTGCCAGCAGCCCTATGACAGGGAGGACTGAAGCTTTCTTT. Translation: CASSPMTGRTEAFF.

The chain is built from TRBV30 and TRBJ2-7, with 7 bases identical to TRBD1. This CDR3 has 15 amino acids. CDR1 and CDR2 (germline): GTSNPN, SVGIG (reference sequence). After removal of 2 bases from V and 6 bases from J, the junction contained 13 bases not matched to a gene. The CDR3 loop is CAWSFPAAGGTEQYF. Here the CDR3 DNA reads TGTGCCTGGAGTTTCCCGGCGGCAGGGGGAACCGAGCAGTACTTC.

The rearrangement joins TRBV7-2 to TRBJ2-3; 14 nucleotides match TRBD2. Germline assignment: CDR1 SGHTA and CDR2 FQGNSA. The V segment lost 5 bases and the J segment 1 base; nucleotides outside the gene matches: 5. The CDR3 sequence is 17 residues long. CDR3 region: CASSLGLAGVGTDTQYF. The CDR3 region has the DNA TGTGCCAGCAGCCTGGGACTAGCGGGAGTTGGCACAGATACGCAGTATTTT.

The CDR3: CASSHRLAGERETQYF. DNA for the CDR3: TGCGCCAGCAGCCACCGTCTAGCGGGAGAGCGGGAGACCCAGTACTTC. The chain carries TRBV4-1 and TRBJ2-5; 10 bases are a match to TRBD2. There are 16 residues in the CDR3. V lost 3 bases to trimming and J lost 5 bases; unmatched junction nucleotides: 9. The germline V gene has CDR1 MGHRA and CDR2 YSYEKL.

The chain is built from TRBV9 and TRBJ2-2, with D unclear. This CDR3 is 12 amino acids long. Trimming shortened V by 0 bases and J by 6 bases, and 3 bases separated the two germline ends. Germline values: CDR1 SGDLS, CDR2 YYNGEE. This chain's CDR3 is CASSVEAGELFF. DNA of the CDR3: TGTGCCAGCAGCGTAGAGGCCGGGGAGCTGTTTTTT.

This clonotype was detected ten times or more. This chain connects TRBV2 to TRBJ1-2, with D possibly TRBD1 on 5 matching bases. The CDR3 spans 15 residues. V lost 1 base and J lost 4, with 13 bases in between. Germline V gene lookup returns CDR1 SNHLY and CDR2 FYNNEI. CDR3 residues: CASSEVRGSFYGYTF. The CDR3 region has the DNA TGTGCCAGCAGTGAAGTTCGGGGCAGCTTCTATGGCTACACCTTC.

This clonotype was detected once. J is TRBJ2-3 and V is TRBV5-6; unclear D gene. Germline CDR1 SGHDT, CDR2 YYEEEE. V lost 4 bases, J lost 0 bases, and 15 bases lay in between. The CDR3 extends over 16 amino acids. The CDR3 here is CASSAKFPRSTDTQYF. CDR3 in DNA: TGTGCCAGCAGCGCAAAATTCCCCAGAAGCACAGATACGCAGTATTTT.

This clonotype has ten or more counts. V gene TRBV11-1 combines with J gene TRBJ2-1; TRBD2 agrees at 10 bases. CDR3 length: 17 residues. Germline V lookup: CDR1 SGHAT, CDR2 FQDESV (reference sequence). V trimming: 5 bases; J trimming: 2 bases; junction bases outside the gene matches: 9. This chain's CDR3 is CASSIAGLAEAYNEQFF. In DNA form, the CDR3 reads TGTGCCAGCAGCATTGCTGGACTAGCGGAGGCCTACAATGAGCAGTTCTTC.

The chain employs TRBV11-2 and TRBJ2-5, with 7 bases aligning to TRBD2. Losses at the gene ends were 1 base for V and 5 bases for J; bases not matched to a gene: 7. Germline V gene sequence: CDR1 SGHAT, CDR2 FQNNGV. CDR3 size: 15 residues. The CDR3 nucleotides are TGTGCCAGCAGCTTAGGGGGCGGGAGAGGGGAGACCCAGTACTTC. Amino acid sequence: CASSLGGGRGETQYF.

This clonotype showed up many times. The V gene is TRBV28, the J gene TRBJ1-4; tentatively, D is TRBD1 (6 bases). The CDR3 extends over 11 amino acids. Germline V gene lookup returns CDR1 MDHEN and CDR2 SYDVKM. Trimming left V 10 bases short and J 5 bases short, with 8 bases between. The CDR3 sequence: CATDRNEKLFF. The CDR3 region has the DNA TGTGCCACTGACAGGAATGAAAAACTGTTTTTT.

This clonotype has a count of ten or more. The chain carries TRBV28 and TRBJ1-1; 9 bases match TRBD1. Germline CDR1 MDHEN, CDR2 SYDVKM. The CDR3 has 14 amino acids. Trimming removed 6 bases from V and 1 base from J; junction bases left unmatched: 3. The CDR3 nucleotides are TGTGCCAGCAGGTCGGACAGGGGGAACACTGAAGCTTTCTTT. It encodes CASRSDRGNTEAFF.

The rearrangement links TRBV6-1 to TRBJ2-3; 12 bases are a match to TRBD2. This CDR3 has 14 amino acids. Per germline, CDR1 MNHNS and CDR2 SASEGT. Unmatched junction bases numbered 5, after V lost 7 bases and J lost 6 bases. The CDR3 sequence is CASMWTSGNDTQYF. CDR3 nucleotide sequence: TGTGCCAGCATGTGGACTAGCGGGAATGATACGCAGTATTTT.

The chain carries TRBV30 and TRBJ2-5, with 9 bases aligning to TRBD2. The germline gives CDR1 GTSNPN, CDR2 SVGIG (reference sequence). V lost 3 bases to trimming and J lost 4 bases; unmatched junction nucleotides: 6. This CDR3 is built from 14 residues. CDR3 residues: CAWSLGLAIETQYF. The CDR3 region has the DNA TGTGCCTGGAGCCTCGGACTAGCGATAGAGACCCAGTACTTC. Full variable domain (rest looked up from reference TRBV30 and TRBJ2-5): SQTIHQWPATLVQPVGSPLSLECTVEGTSNPNLYWYRQAAGRGLQLLFYSVGIGQISSEVPQNLSASRPQDRQFILSSKKLLLSDSGFYLCAWSLGLAIETQYFGPGTRLLVL.

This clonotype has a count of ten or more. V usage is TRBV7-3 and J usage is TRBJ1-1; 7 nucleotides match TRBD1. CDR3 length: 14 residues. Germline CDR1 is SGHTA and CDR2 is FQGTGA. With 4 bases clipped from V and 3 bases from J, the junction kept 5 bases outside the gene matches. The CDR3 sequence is CASSSQGQDTEAFF. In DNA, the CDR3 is TGTGCCAGCAGCTCCCAAGGACAGGACACTGAAGCTTTCTTT.

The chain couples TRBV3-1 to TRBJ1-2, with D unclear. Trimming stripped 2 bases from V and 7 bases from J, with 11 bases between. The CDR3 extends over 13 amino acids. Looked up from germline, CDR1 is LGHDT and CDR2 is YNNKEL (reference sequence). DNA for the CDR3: TGTGCCAGCAGCCAAAGCGGTCTGGGTGGCTACACCTTC. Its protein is CASSQSGLGGYTF.

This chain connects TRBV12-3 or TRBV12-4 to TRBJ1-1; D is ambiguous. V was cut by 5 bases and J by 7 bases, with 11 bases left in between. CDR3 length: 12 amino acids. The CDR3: CASSLTEGEAFF. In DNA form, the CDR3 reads TGTGCCAGCAGTCTCACGGAGGGTGAAGCTTTCTTT.

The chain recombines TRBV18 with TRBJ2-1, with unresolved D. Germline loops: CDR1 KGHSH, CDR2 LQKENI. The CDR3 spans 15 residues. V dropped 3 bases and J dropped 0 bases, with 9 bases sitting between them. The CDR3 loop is CASSPSPTSYNEQFF. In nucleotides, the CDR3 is TGTGCCAGCTCACCTAGCCCAACCTCCTACAATGAGCAGTTCTTC. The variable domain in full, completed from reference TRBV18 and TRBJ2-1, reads NAGVMQNPRHLVRRRGQEARLRCSPMKGHSHVYWYRQLPEEGLKFMVYLQKENIIDESGMPKERFSAEFPKEGPSILRIQQVVRGDSAAYFCASSPSPTSYNEQFFGPGTRLTVL.

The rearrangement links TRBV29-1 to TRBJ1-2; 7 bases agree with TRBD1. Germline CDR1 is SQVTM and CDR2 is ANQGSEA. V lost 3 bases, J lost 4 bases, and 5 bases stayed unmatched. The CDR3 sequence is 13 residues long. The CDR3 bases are TGCAGCGTTGATGGGGAGGGGGCCTATGGCTACACCTTC. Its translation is CSVDGEGAYGYTF.

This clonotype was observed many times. CDR3 sequence: CASSTGTVGNTIYF. The CDR3 DNA sequence: TGTGCCAGCAGTACGGGGACAGTTGGAAACACCATATATTTT. V is TRBV2 and J is TRBJ1-3; TRBD1 matches at 7 bases. The CDR3 length is 14 residues. V was pared by 5 bases and J by 3 bases, with 4 bases of the junction left unmatched. In germline, CDR1 is SNHLY, CDR2 FYNNEI. The whole variable domain, remainder taken from reference TRBV2 and TRBJ1-3, is EPEVTQTPSHQVTQMGQEVILRCVPISNHLYFYWYRQILGQKVEFLVSFYNNEISEKSEIFDDQFSVERPDGSNFTLKIRSTKLEDSAMYFCASSTGTVGNTIYFGEGSWLTVV.

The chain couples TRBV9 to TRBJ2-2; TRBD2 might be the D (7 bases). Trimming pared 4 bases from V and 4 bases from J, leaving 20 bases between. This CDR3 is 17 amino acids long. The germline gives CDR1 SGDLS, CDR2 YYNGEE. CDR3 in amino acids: CASSNAGGGAGTGELFF. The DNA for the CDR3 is TGTGCCAGCAGCAATGCAGGCGGGGGCGCGGGCACCGGGGAGCTGTTTTTT.